A selection of T cell receptor beta chains follows, all from one sample in a study of blood T cell repertoires in COVID-19. Repertoires were generated with immunoSEQ multiplex PCR, while TCRdb's copy carries only in-frame clones and drops some. The repertoire holds a few hundred thousand clones, with over 80% as singletons. The sample was PBMCs or T cells enriched from blood (not recorded which). These receptors were obtained from a woman in her 40s who had recovered from COVID-19. The CDR3 runs from the conserved cysteine through the conserved F or W. A D gene is named only where the DNA matches it firmly. Rows may omit the clone size; those that give it use once, few, many or a size class.

>TRBV4-2|.|.|TRBJ2-2
TGTGCCAGCAGCCAAATTAGGGGCGGCGGGGAGCTGTTTTTT
CASSQIRGGGELFF
>TRBV7-9|.|.|TRBJ2-7
TGTGCCAGCAGCCGCCTAGAGGAGCAGTACTTC
CASSRLEEQYF
>TRBV5-1|once|TRBD2|TRBJ2-5
TGCGCCAGCAGCGAGGCCCTCGGACTAGCGGGAGGAGAGACCCAGTACTTC
CASSEALGLAGGETQYF
>TRBV30|.|.|TRBJ1-2
TGTGCCTGGAGTGTAACTGGCGGCCACTATGGCTACACCTTC
CAWSVTGGHYGYTF
>TRBV11-2|.|TRBD1|TRBJ1-2
TGTGCCAGCAGCACTAGTCGGTCGACAGGGATCTATGGCTACACCTTC
CASSTSRSTGIYGYTF
>TRBV18|.|.|TRBJ1-1
TGTGCCAGCTCACCACGAGGGAGGGGTTCGAACACTGAAGCTTTCTTT
CASSPRGRGSNTEAFF
>TRBV27|.|TRBD1|TRBJ1-6
TGTGCCAGCAGACCGGACAGGGGGAATTCACCCCTCCACTTT
CASRPDRGNSPLHF
>TRBV19|.|.|TRBJ1-5
TGTGCCAGTAGTATCGTCCCGTTCAATCAGCCCCAGCATTTT
CASSIVPFNQPQHF
>TRBV10-2|.|.|TRBJ2-7
TGCGCCAGCAGTAGAGCGGGCCGCTACGAGCAGTACTTC
CASSRAGRYEQYF
>TRBV6-1|.|TRBD1|TRBJ1-3
TGTGCCAGCAGTGAAGCTCAGGACAGGTACACCATATATTTT
CASSEAQDRYTIYF
>TRBV27|.|.|TRBJ1-2
TGTGCCAGCAGTTACGCAGGGAACTATGGCTACACCTTC
CASSYAGNYGYTF
>TRBV13|.|.|TRBJ2-2
TGTGCCAGCAGCTCGAGGAATTGGGGGGAGCTGTTTTTT
CASSSRNWGELFF
>TRBV6-4|.|.|TRBJ2-1
TGTGCCAGCAGTGAATCGGGTGAGCAGTTCTTC
CASSESGEQFF
>TRBV24-1|.|TRBD1|TRBJ2-1
TGTGCCACCAGTGACCCTACAGGGGTACACAATGAGCAGTTCTTC
CATSDPTGVHNEQFF
>TRBV5-1|few|TRBD1|TRBJ1-3
TGCGCCAGCAGCTTTTCAGGGGGCTCTGGAAACACCATATATTTT
CASSFSGGSGNTIYF
>TRBV9|.|TRBD1|TRBJ2-2
TGTGCCAGCAGCCCGACAGGGGGCTACACCGGGGAGCTGTTTTTT
CASSPTGGYTGELFF